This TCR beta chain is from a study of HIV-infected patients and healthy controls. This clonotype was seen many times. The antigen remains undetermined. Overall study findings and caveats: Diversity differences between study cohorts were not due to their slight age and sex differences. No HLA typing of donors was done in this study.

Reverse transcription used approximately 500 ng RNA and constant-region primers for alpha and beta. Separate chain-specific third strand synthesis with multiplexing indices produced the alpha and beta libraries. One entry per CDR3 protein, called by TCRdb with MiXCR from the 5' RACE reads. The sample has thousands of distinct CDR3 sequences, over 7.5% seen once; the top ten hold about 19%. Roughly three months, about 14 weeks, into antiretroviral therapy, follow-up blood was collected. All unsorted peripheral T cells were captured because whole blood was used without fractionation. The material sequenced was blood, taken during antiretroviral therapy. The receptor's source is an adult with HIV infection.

Written as DNA, the CDR3 is TGCAGCGTTGATTATGGGGGGACTGAAGCTTTCTTT. Residues: CSVDYGGTEAFF. The chain joins TRBV29-1 to TRBJ1-1; D may be TRBD1 (5 bases). Trimming removed 3 bases at V and 5 bases at J, with 10 bases between. CDR3 size: 12 residues. Germline V gene lookup returns CDR1 SQVTM and CDR2 ANQGSEA.